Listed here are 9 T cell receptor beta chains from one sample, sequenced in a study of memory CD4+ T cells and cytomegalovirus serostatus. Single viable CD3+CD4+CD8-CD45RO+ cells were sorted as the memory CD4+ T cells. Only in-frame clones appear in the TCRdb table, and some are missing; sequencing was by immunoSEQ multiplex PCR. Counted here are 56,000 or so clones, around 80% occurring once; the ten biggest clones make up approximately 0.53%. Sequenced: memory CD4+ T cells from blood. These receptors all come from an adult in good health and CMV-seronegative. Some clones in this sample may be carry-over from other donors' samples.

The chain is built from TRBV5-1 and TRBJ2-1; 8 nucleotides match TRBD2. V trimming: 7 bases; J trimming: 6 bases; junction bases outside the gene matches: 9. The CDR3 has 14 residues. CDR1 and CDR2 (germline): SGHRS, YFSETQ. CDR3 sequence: CASGRTSISNEQFF. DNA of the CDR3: TGCGCCAGCGGGCGGACTAGCATTTCCAATGAGCAGTTCTTC.

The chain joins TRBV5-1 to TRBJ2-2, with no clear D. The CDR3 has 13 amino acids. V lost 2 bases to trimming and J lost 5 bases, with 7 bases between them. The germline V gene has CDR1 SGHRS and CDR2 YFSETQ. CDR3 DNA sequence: TGCGCCAGCAGCTTACCAGATACCGGGGAGCTGTTTTTT. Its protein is CASSLPDTGELFF. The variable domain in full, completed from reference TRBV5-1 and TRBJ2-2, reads KAGVTQTPRYLIKTRGQQVTLSCSPISGHRSVSWYQQTPGQGLQFLFEYFSETQRNKGNFPGRFSGRQFSNSRSEMNVSTLELGDSALYLCASSLPDTGELFFGEGSRLTVL.

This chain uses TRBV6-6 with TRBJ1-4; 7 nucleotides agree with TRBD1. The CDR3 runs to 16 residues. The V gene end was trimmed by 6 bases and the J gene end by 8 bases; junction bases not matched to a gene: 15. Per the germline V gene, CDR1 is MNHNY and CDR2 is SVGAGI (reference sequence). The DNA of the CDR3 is TGTGCCAGCAGCCCAGGGACTGACAGGGAAGGAGAAAAACTGTTTTTT. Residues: CASSPGTDREGEKLFF.

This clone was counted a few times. The CDR3 protein is CASSPDFARAKGTEAFF. CDR3 sequence (DNA): TGTGCCAGCAGCCCCGATTTCGCCAGGGCCAAGGGCACTGAAGCTTTCTTT. J is TRBJ1-1 and V is TRBV7-8; D possibly corresponds to TRBD1 (5 bases). Trimming shortened V by 5 bases and J by 4 bases, and 23 bases separated the two germline ends. CDR3 length: 17 residues. Germline lookup yields CDR1 SGHVS and CDR2 FQNEAQ.

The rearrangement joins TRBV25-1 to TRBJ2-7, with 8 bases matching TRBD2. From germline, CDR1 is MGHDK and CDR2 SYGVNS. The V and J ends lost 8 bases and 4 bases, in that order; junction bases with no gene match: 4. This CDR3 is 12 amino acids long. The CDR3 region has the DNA TGTGCCAGCTTAGCGGGATCGTACGAGCAGTACTTC. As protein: CASLAGSYEQYF.

CDR3 residues: CASSRGQGGDYGYTF. The CDR3 DNA reads TGTGCCAGCAGTCGGGGGCAGGGAGGGGACTATGGCTACACCTTC. V gene TRBV2 combines with J gene TRBJ1-2; possible D gene TRBD1, 6 bases. CDR1 and CDR2 (germline): SNHLY, FYNNEI. The CDR3 runs to 15 residues. V shed 5 bases and J shed 3 bases, with 16 bases lying between them.

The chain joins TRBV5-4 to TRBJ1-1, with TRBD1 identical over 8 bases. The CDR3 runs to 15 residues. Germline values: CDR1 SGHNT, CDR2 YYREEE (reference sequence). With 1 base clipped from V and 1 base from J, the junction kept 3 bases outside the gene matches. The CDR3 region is CASSLLGTGNTEAFF. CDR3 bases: TGTGCCAGCAGCTTGCTCGGGACAGGGAACACTGAAGCTTTCTTT.

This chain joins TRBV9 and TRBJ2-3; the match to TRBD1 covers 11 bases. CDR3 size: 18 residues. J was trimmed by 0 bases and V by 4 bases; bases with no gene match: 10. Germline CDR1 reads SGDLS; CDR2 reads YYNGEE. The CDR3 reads CASSFGQGAFTSTDTQYF. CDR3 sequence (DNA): TGTGCCAGCAGCTTCGGACAGGGGGCGTTTACTAGCACAGATACGCAGTATTTT. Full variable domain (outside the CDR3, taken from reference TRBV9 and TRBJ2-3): DSGVTQTPKHLITATGQRVTLRCSPRSGDLSVYWYQQSLDQGLQFLIQYYNGEERAKGNILERFSAQQFPDLHSELNLSSLELGDSALYFCASSFGQGAFTSTDTQYFGPGTRLTVL.

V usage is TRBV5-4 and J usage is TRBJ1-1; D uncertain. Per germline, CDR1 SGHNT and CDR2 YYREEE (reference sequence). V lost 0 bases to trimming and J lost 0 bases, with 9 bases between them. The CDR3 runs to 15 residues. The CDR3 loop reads CASSLDRNMNTEAFF. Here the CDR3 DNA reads TGTGCCAGCAGCTTGGATCGGAACATGAACACTGAAGCTTTCTTT.